This entry lists 5 T cell receptor beta chains sequenced from one sample in a study of blood T cell repertoires in COVID-19. Some clones are missing from TCRdb's copy, which holds only in-frame ones; the method was immunoSEQ multiplex PCR. Of about 200,000 clones detected, 85% appear once; the ten largest clones hold approximately 5%. The sequencing input was peripheral blood. The origin of the receptors is an elderly woman with acute or convalescent COVID-19.

CDR3 sequence: CASKGQGDTNTEAFF. Here the CDR3 DNA reads TGTGCCAGTAAGGGACAGGGGGATACGAACACTGAAGCTTTCTTT. The V gene is TRBV19, the J gene TRBJ1-1; TRBD1 matches at 11 bases. Germline loops: CDR1 LNHDA, CDR2 SQIVND (reference sequence). This CDR3 has 15 residues. V shed 7 bases, J shed 1 base, and the junction held 5 bases outside the gene matches. The full variable domain, with the rest looked up from reference TRBV19 and TRBJ1-1, is DGGITQSPKYLFRKEGQNVTLSCEQNLNHDAMYWYRQDPGQGLRLIYYSQIVNDFQKGDIAEGYSVSREKKESFPLTVTSAQKNPTAFYLCASKGQGDTNTEAFFGQGTRLTVV.

The chain is built from TRBV18 and TRBJ1-1, with a tentative D call TRBD1 (6 bases). Trimming cost V 5 bases and J 4 bases, with 11 bases left between them. The CDR3 is 13 residues long. Germline assignment: CDR1 KGHSH and CDR2 LQKENI. The CDR3 coding sequence is TGTGCCAGCTCAAGGGACATTAGCACTGAAGCTTTCTTT. Protein: CASSRDISTEAFF.

This chain links TRBV5-1 with TRBJ1-4; possible D gene TRBD1, 5 bases. The germline CDR1 and CDR2 sequences are SGHRS and YFSETQ. Trimming took 3 bases from V and 6 from J, leaving 24 bases between them. The CDR3 is made up of 18 amino acids. The CDR3 DNA follows: TGCGCCAGCAGCTCCTCCGCGGGGGTGACGGGTGGGGATGAAAAACTGTTTTTT. Encoded protein: CASSSSAGVTGGDEKLFF.

This chain joins TRBV9 and TRBJ1-3; 7 nucleotides line up with TRBD1. CDR3 length: 17 amino acids. Germline values: CDR1 SGDLS, CDR2 YYNGEE. V dropped 0 bases and J dropped 0; count of bases not matched to a gene: 6. The CDR3 nucleotides read TGTGCCAGCAGCGTAGGGGGACAGTTCCTCTCTGGAAACACCATATATTTT. Residues: CASSVGGQFLSGNTIYF.

The V and J genes are TRBV3-1 (or the pseudogene TRBV3-2) and TRBJ1-1; 8 nucleotides align to TRBD1. There are 15 residues in the CDR3. The V gene's germline CDR1 is LGHDT and CDR2 YNNKEL (reference sequence). V was pared by 4 bases and J by 1 base, with 5 bases of the junction left unmatched. CDR3 bases: TGTGCCAGCAGCCCCAGGGGGCGGGAGAACACTGAAGCTTTCTTT. Translating gives CASSPRGRENTEAFF.